These 25 T cell receptor beta chains share one sample of origin, sequenced in a study of graft-versus-host responses after intestinal transplantation. Their antigen targets remain unknown. TCRdb's table, derived via immunoSEQ multiplex PCR, lists solely in-frame clones and lacks some. The sample includes 95,000 to 110,000 clones, roughly 93% seen only once; the top ten take under 1.5%. The material was unstimulated CD8+ T cells sorted from spleen or lymph node cells, obtained before intestinal transplant. The receptors here all came from a human donor who received an intestinal transplant.

The V and J genes are TRBV6-1 and TRBJ1-1, with D unresolved. Trimming left V 3 bases short and J 7 bases short, with 3 bases between. Looked up from germline, CDR1 is MNHNS and CDR2 is SASEGT. This CDR3 has 10 amino acids. The CDR3: CASSDYEAFF. The CDR3 coding sequence is TGTGCCAGCAGTGACTATGAAGCTTTCTTT.

V gene TRBV5-1 combines with J gene TRBJ2-1; D unclear. CDR1 and CDR2 (germline): SGHRS, YFSETQ. The CDR3 runs 12 residues. The V end lost 0 bases, the J end lost 7 bases, and 5 bases lay between the germline ends. The CDR3: CASSLDPNEQFF. CDR3 DNA: TGCGCCAGCAGCTTGGATCCGAATGAGCAGTTCTTC. Drawing the rest from reference TRBV5-1 and TRBJ2-1, the complete variable domain is KAGVTQTPRYLIKTRGQQVTLSCSPISGHRSVSWYQQTPGQGLQFLFEYFSETQRNKGNFPGRFSGRQFSNSRSEMNVSTLELGDSALYLCASSLDPNEQFFGPGTRLTVL.

The rearrangement joins TRBV7-6 to TRBJ2-7, with unresolved D. Per germline, CDR1 SGHVS and CDR2 FNYEAQ. Trimming took 2 bases from V and 4 from J, leaving 15 bases between them. The CDR3 is 15 residues long. CDR3 protein: CASSLISDMRYEQYF. DNA of the CDR3: TGTGCCAGCAGCTTAATCAGCGATATGCGGTACGAGCAGTACTTC. Based on the CDR3 plus reference TRBV7-6 and TRBJ2-7, the full variable domain is GAGVSQSPRYKVTKRGQDVALRCDPISGHVSLYWYRQALGQGPEFLTYFNYEAQQDKSGLPNDRFSAERPEGSISTLTIQRTEQRDSAMYRCASSLISDMRYEQYFGPGTRLTVT.

This chain connects TRBV15 to TRBJ2-3; D perhaps matches TRBD2 (6 bases). This CDR3 has 15 residues. The germline V gene encodes CDR1 LNHNV and CDR2 YYDKDF (reference sequence). Trimming took off 1 base at V and 2 bases at J, with 10 bases between the two ends. Written as DNA, the CDR3 is TGTGCCACCAGCAGAGCGGGGGTGTACACAGATACGCAGTATTTT. Amino acid sequence: CATSRAGVYTDTQYF.

The V call is TRBV15, the J call TRBJ2-1, with 7 bases fitting TRBD1. Germline CDR1 reads LNHNV; CDR2 reads YYDKDF (reference sequence). Unmatched junction bases numbered 14, after V lost 9 bases and J lost 6 bases. The CDR3 has 15 amino acids. In DNA form, the CDR3 reads TGTGCCACGGCACCTCAAGGGGGCCTTAGCAATGAGCAGTTCTTC. This gives the protein CATAPQGGLSNEQFF.

The gene calls are TRBV11-3 and TRBJ2-7; D remains ambiguous. CDR1 and CDR2 from the germline V gene are SGHNT and YENEEA. The CDR3 loop spans 11 amino acids. V gave up 5 bases and J gave up 5 bases, with 7 bases separating them. CDR3 DNA: TGTGCCAGCAGCCCGGGCCACGAGCAGTACTTC. The encoded protein is CASSPGHEQYF.

The rearrangement joins TRBV7-3 to TRBJ2-3, with unresolved D. Germline V gene lookup returns CDR1 SGHTA and CDR2 FQGTGA. Deletions cut 2 bases from V and 4 bases from J, with 13 bases between. The CDR3 contains 15 residues. Here the CDR3 DNA reads TGTGCCAGCAGCTTAGGATATGTTAGCTCAGATACGCAGTATTTT. Its translation is CASSLGYVSSDTQYF.

This chain joins TRBV11-3 and TRBJ2-5; TRBD1 might be the D (5 bases). Trimming took 8 bases from V and 4 from J, leaving 5 bases between them. CDR1 and CDR2 (germline): SGHNT, YENEEA. The CDR3 covers 10 residues. CDR3 DNA sequence: TGTGCCAGCGGGGCAGAGACCCAGTACTTC. This translates into CASGAETQYF.

The J gene is TRBJ2-3, the V gene TRBV19, with TRBD2 matching over 9 bases. Germline V lookup: CDR1 LNHDA, CDR2 SQIVND (reference sequence). With V trimmed by 4 bases and J by 2 bases, 4 bases remained unmatched. This CDR3 is built from 15 residues. The CDR3 bases are TGTGCCAGTAGTACGACTAGCGGCTTCACAGATACGCAGTATTTT. Its protein product is CASSTTSGFTDTQYF. Combining the CDR3 with reference TRBV19 and TRBJ2-3 gives the whole variable domain DGGITQSPKYLFRKEGQNVTLSCEQNLNHDAMYWYRQDPGQGLRLIYYSQIVNDFQKGDIAEGYSVSREKKESFPLTVTSAQKNPTAFYLCASSTTSGFTDTQYFGPGTRLTVL.

This sequence joins TRBV9 and TRBJ2-2; 7 bases match TRBD2. From germline, CDR1 is SGDLS and CDR2 YYNGEE. This CDR3 spans 16 amino acids. The J segment lost 3 bases and the V segment lost 4 bases, leaving 9 bases of the junction unmatched. CDR3 nucleotide sequence: TGTGCCAGCAGCCCGACCGGGGGGTACGACACCGGGGAGCTGTTTTTT. This encodes CASSPTGGYDTGELFF.

About this clone itself: The junction departs from the called germline gene at one end, perhaps through a read error. The sample carries other DNA sequences with the same CDR3. The rearrangement uses TRBV2 and TRBJ2-3; a possible D gene is TRBD2 (6 bases). The CDR3 has 14 residues. Germline V gene sequence: CDR1 SNHLY, CDR2 FYNNEI. The CDR3 DNA sequence: TGCGCCAGTATTTGGGCGGGAAACACAGATACGCAGTATTTT. Its translation is CASIWAGNTDTQYF.

The rearrangement uses TRBV5-1 and TRBJ2-1, with 7 bases fitting TRBD2. Losses at the gene ends were 2 bases for V and 7 bases for J; bases not matched to a gene: 3. From germline, CDR1 is SGHRS and CDR2 YFSETQ. CDR3 length equals 13 residues. DNA of the CDR3: TGCGCCAGCAGCTTAGCGGGGCGGAATGAGCAGTTCTTC. Amino acid sequence: CASSLAGRNEQFF. Supplemented by reference TRBV5-1 and TRBJ2-1, the full variable domain reads KAGVTQTPRYLIKTRGQQVTLSCSPISGHRSVSWYQQTPGQGLQFLFEYFSETQRNKGNFPGRFSGRQFSNSRSEMNVSTLELGDSALYLCASSLAGRNEQFFGPGTRLTVL.

The chain uses TRBV10-3 and TRBJ2-7; 7 nucleotides align to TRBD2. The CDR3 consists of 12 residues. V shed 11 bases and J 5 bases; nucleotides not matched to a gene: 9. CDR1 and CDR2 (germline): ENHRY, SYGVKD. CDR3 sequence reads: CASWQGGNEQYF. Written as DNA, the CDR3 is TGTGCCTCCTGGCAGGGAGGGAACGAGCAGTACTTC.

The chain employs TRBV5-4 and TRBJ2-1, with 12 bases that match TRBD2. The ends lost 1 base at V and 8 bases at J; junction bases unmatched: 4. The CDR3 length is 15 residues. Per the germline V gene, CDR1 is SGHNT and CDR2 is YYREEE (reference sequence). The CDR3: CASSLSSGGAYEQFF. CDR3 in DNA: TGTGCCAGCAGCTTGTCTAGCGGGGGGGCGTATGAGCAGTTCTTC.

In the case of this clone: Other DNA sequences in this sample translate to the same CDR3. CDR3 protein: CASGLVSSLTGQLAYEQYF. The CDR3 DNA reads as TGTGCTAGTGGTTTGGTATCCTCCCTAACTGGACAGTTAGCCTACGAGCAGTACTTC. The chain uses TRBV12-5 and TRBJ2-7; perhaps TRBD1 as D (6 bases). V was pared by 0 bases and J by 2 bases, with 23 bases between. CDR3 size: 19 residues. Germline V gene data show CDR1 as LGHNT and CDR2 as FRNRAP.

The V and J genes are TRBV4-1 and TRBJ2-7; 11 positions match TRBD2. Trimming removed 4 bases from V and 2 bases from J; junction bases left unmatched: 22. CDR3 length: 21 amino acids. The V gene's germline CDR1 is MGHRA and CDR2 YSYEKL. CDR3 bases: TGCGCCAGCAGCCTCGGGTGGTCCCCCGGGACTAGCGGTATCTTTACCTACGAGCAGTACTTC. Its protein is CASSLGWSPGTSGIFTYEQYF.

The chain recombines TRBV6-9 with TRBJ1-2; D call uncertain. Germline V gene sequence: CDR1 MNHGY, CDR2 SVAAGI. The ends were cut back, 5 bases at V and 4 bases at J, with 23 bases in the middle. This CDR3 contains 17 residues. As DNA, the CDR3 is TGTGCCAGCAGTCATCTGATGACTTACGGAAAGACCTATGGCTACACCTTC. Protein: CASSHLMTYGKTYGYTF.

This clone was seen just once. The gene calls are TRBV6-1 and TRBJ2-1; D not certain. Between the trimmed V and J ends, which lost 3 bases and 13 bases, there was a span of 10 bases. The CDR3 extends over 11 amino acids. Germline assignment: CDR1 MNHNS and CDR2 SASEGT. The CDR3 loop is CASSERLVQFF. CDR3 coding DNA: TGTGCCAGCAGTGAGCGACTCGTTCAGTTCTTC.

V is TRBV5-6 and J is TRBJ2-3; 9 bases match TRBD2. Germline V gene data show CDR1 as SGHDT and CDR2 as YYEEEE. Trimming cost V 0 bases and J 13 bases; bases outside gene matches: 6. The CDR3 is 13 amino acids. The DNA for the CDR3 is TGTGCCAGCAGCTTGGTGGGCGGGGGGGAGGAGTATTTT. Protein sequence: CASSLVGGGEEYF.

V and J are TRBV5-1 and TRBJ1-1; 7 bases match TRBD1. The CDR3 totals 19 residues. The J segment lost 1 base and the V segment lost 1 base, leaving 16 bases of the junction unmatched. The germline V gene has CDR1 SGHRS and CDR2 YFSETQ. The CDR3 bases are TGCGCCAGCAGCTTGACAGGGGAAGGACCCCCGGGGCCGAACACTGAAGCTTTCTTT. The encoded protein is CASSLTGEGPPGPNTEAFF.

This sequence joins TRBV6-6 and TRBJ2-3; D is tentatively TRBD1 or TRBD2 (5 bases each). CDR3 length: 15 residues. Trimming left V 6 bases short and J 4 bases short, with 17 bases between. The germline V gene encodes CDR1 MNHNY and CDR2 SVGAGI (reference sequence). The CDR3 loop reads CASSHGTPLPDTQYF. CDR3 in DNA: TGTGCCAGCAGCCACGGGACCCCGCTGCCAGATACGCAGTATTTT.

The rearrangement links TRBV6-1 to TRBJ2-7, with a possible D match to TRBD1 (6 bases). This CDR3 has 14 residues. Trimming cost V 3 bases and J 4 bases, with 13 bases left between them. Germline V gene lookup returns CDR1 MNHNS and CDR2 SASEGT. In DNA form, the CDR3 reads TGTGCCAGCAGTGAGACAGGTCCCCCTTACGAGCAGTACTTC. Protein product: CASSETGPPYEQYF.

The chain uses TRBV7-9 and TRBJ1-4; no firm D call. This CDR3 comprises 13 residues. The germline CDR1 and CDR2 sequences are SEHNR and FQNEAQ (reference sequence). The V end was cut by 6 bases, the J end by 0 bases, with 5 bases between. DNA of the CDR3: TGTGCCAGCAGGAGTGCAACTAATGAAAAACTGTTTTTT. As protein: CASRSATNEKLFF.

V is TRBV29-1 and J is TRBJ1-2; possible D gene TRBD1, 5 bases. V was trimmed by 6 bases and J by 7 bases, leaving 18 bases between them. The CDR3 spans 13 residues. Germline values: CDR1 SQVTM, CDR2 ANQGSEA. CDR3 nucleotides: TGCAGCGTCCCCGGGGCAGGAAGTGGTGGCTACACCTTC. It yields the protein CSVPGAGSGGYTF.

V gene TRBV29-1 combines with J gene TRBJ2-2, with D unclear. The CDR3 runs to 14 residues. Germline V gene data show CDR1 as SQVTM and CDR2 as ANQGSEA. Trimming took off 6 bases at V and 0 bases at J, with 11 bases between the two ends. The CDR3 region has the DNA TGCAGCGTGACCCCCCGAGCGAACACCGGGGAGCTGTTTTTT. This encodes CSVTPRANTGELFF.